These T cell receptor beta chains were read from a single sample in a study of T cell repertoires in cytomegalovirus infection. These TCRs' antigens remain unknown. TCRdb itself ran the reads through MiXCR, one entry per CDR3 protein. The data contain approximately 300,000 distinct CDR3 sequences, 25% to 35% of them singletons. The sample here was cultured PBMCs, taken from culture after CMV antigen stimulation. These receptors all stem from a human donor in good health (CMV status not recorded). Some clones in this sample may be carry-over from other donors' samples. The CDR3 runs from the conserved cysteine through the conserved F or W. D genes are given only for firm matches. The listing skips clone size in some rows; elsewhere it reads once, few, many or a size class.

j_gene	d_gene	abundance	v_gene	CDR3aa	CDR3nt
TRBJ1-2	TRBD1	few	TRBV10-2	CATWTGEGYTF	TGCGCCACCTGGACAGGGGAGGGCTACACCTTC
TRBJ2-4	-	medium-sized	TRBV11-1	CASSLGDTLAKNIQYF	TGTGCCAGCAGCTTGGGAGACACGTTAGCCAAAAACATTCAGTACTTC
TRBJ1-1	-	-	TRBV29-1	CSVGNMNTEAFF	TGCAGCGTTGGGAACATGAACACTGAAGCTTTCTTT
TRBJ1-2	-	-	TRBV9	CASSPQDPGGSYGYTF	TGTGCCAGCAGCCCCCAGGACCCTGGAGGGAGCTATGGCTACACCTTC
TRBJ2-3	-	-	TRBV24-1	CATSDFGGDTQYF	TGTGCCACCAGTGATTTTGGGGGGGATACGCAGTATTTT
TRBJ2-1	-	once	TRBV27	CASSLSRVHEQFF	TGTGCCAGCAGTCTCTCCAGGGTACATGAGCAGTTCTTC
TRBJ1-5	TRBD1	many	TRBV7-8	CASSLGMRTGGQPQHF	TGTGCCAGCAGCTTAGGTATGAGGACAGGCGGTCAGCCCCAGCATTTT
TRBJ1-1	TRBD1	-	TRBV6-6	CASSYSDRLNTEAFF	TGTGCCAGCAGTTACTCGGACAGGTTGAACACTGAAGCTTTCTTT
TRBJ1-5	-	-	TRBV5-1	CASSPGQSAGNQPQHF	TGCGCCAGCAGCCCAGGACAGTCTGCTGGCAATCAGCCCCAGCATTTT
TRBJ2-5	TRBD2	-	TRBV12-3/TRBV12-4	CASSLVGGGQETQYF	TGTGCCAGCAGTTTGGTCGGCGGGGGACAAGAGACCCAGTACTTC
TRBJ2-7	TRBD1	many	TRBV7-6	CASSLGPGGPYEQYF	TGTGCCAGCAGCTTAGGGCCAGGGGGCCCGTACGAGCAGTACTTC
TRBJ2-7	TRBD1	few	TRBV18	CASSPIGGTGGYEQYF	TGTGCCAGCTCACCGATAGGGGGGACAGGGGGCTACGAGCAGTACTTC
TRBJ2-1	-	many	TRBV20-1	CSARGGVPFYNEQFF	TGCAGTGCTAGAGGAGGAGTGCCCTTCTACAATGAGCAGTTCTTC
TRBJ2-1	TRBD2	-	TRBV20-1	CSARELGLAGGSYNEQFF	TGCAGTGCTAGAGAACTTGGACTAGCGGGAGGGTCCTACAATGAGCAGTTCTTC
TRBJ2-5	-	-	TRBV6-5	CASISGHRNQETQYF	TGTGCCAGCATTAGTGGACACCGGAACCAAGAGACCCAGTACTTC
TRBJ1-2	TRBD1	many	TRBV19	CASRNRDRDSGGYTF	TGTGCCAGCCGAAACCGGGACAGGGATTCGGGTGGCTACACCTTC
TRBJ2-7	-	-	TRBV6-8	CASSTGTAISYEQYF	TGTGCCAGCAGTACCGGGACGGCCATCTCCTACGAGCAGTACTTC
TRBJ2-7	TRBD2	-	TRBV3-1	CASSPAASGTYEQYF	TGTGCCAGCAGCCCTGCCGCTAGCGGTACCTACGAGCAGTACTTC
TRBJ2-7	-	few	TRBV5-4	CASSLSGQLAQSQQYF	TGTGCCAGCAGCTTGTCGGGACAATTGGCCCAGTCCCAGCAGTACTTC
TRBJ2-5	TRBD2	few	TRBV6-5	CASSSGLAGGRETQYF	TGTGCCAGCAGTTCCGGACTAGCGGGAGGAAGAGAGACCCAGTACTTC
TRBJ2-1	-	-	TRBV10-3	CAISDPGSVISSYNEQFF	TGTGCCATCAGTGACCCTGGTTCCGTAATTAGCTCCTACAATGAGCAGTTCTTC
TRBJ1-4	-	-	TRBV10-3	CAISEDRFWGDGEKLFF	TGTGCCATCAGTGAGGACCGTTTCTGGGGAGACGGTGAAAAACTGTTTTTT
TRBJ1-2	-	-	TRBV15	CATSRAGRSYGYTF	TGTGCCACCAGCAGAGCCGGCAGGTCCTATGGCTACACCTTC
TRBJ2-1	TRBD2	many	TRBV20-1	CSALSGRTRNEQFF	TGCAGTGCACTGAGCGGGAGAACTAGGAATGAGCAGTTCTTC
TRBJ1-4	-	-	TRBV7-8	CASSLEDWGGGEKLFF	TGTGCCAGCAGCTTAGAAGACTGGGGAGGGGGTGAAAAACTGTTTTTT
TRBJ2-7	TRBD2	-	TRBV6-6	CASRIAGGDEQYF	TGTGCCAGCAGGATAGCGGGAGGGGACGAGCAGTACTTC
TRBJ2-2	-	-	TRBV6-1	CASSERVSGELFF	TGTGCCAGCAGTGAACGGGTATCCGGGGAGCTGTTTTTT
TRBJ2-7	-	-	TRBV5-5	CASSSRQVPSYEQYF	TGTGCCAGCAGCTCGAGACAGGTTCCCTCCTACGAGCAGTACTTC
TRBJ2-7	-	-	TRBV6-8	CASRRTWAEFSSYEQYF	TGTGCCAGCAGACGGACATGGGCCGAATTTAGCTCCTACGAGCAGTACTTC
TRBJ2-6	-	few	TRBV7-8	CASSPPGAVKGSGANVLTF	TGTGCCAGCAGCCCTCCCGGGGCAGTAAAAGGGTCTGGGGCCAACGTCCTGACTTTC
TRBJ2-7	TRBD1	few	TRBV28	CASRPGQGGYYEQYF	TGTGCCAGCAGACCCGGACAGGGGGGCTACTACGAGCAGTACTTC
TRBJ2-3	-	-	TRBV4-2	CASSQDKGADTQYF	TGTGCCAGCAGCCAAGATAAAGGGGCAGATACGCAGTATTTT
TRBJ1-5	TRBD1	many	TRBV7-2	CASSPSTGGSNQPQHF	TGTGCCAGCAGCCCGTCGACAGGGGGAAGCAATCAGCCCCAGCATTTT